This T cell receptor (beta chain) was sequenced in a study of OX40 agonist ivuxolimab in advanced cancers. The overall study: Every patient in dose escalation had hepatocellular carcinoma, melanoma, renal cell or head and neck cancer.

V was pared by 10 bases and J by 0 bases, with 6 bases of the junction left unmatched. CDR1 is SGHTS and CDR2 is YDEGEE in the germline V gene. The CDR3 runs 13 residues. Data came from immunoSEQ multiplex PCR; TCRdb stores just in-frame clones and leaves some out. This table holds about 33,000 clones, approximately 88% found once. The chain is built from TRBV5-8 and TRBJ2-7; 8 bases line up with TRBD2. Sequenced here: CD4+ or CD8+ T cells sorted from blood, sampled in a trial of the OX40 agonist ivuxolimab. This receptor was taken from an adult with an advanced solid tumor such as melanoma, head and neck, liver or kidney cancer. The CDR3 DNA sequence: TGTGCCGGAGAGCGGGAGATCTCCTACGAGCAGTACTTC. Protein: CAGEREISYEQYF.